This is a list of T cell receptor beta chains from one sample in a study of a mutant IDH1 vaccine in newly diagnosed glioma. The repertoire was sequenced with immunoSEQ multiplex PCR; TCRdb's copy has only in-frame clones and lacks some. This repertoire shows some 61,000 clones, around 82% found once; its top ten account for about 12%. These receptors' antigens are unknown. The sample here was PBMCs, taken from a glioma patient whose treatment included an IDH1 peptide vaccine. The receptors shown here come from a man between 18 and 35 years old with glioma. The CDR3 runs from the conserved cysteine through the conserved F or W. D genes are given only for firm matches. Size is stated for part of the rows, as once, few or many counts, or as a class when the clone is expanded.

j_call clone_size v_call d_call cdr3_nt cdr3_aa
TRBJ1-5 NA TRBV5-6 TRBD1 TGTGCCAGCAGCTTGAGAGGGGGCAATCGCAATCAGCCCCAGCATTTT CASSLRGGNRNQPQHF
TRBJ2-7 NA TRBV30 NA TGTGCCTGGAGCAGGGGTTCCTACGAGCAGTACTTC CAWSRGSYEQYF
TRBJ2-7 NA TRBV5-6 NA TGTGCCAGCAGCCTCGACTGGGAGCCCTACGAGCAGTACTTC CASSLDWEPYEQYF
TRBJ1-2 NA TRBV10-3 NA TGTGCCACTGGGCCAGGCGATGGCTACACCTTC CATGPGDGYTF
TRBJ2-2 NA TRBV27 TRBD1 TGTGCCAGCAGTTTGGAGGACAGGGGGCAAACCGGGGAGCTGTTTTTT CASSLEDRGQTGELFF
TRBJ1-2 NA TRBV18 NA TGTGCCAGCTCACCCAGCTCTCCGAGCCCCTATGGCTACACCTTC CASSPSSPSPYGYTF
TRBJ1-2 NA TRBV11-2 NA TGTGCCAGCAGCCTAGCCGGAGGGGGGAGCGTCTATGGCTACACCTTC CASSLAGGGSVYGYTF
TRBJ1-1 NA TRBV4-3 NA TGCGCCAGCAGCCCGGAGGGGGACACTGAAGCTTTCTTT CASSPEGDTEAFF
TRBJ2-7 NA TRBV30 NA TGTGCCTGGAGTGGGGAGACCCTTGGCGAGCAGTACTTC CAWSGETLGEQYF
TRBJ2-3 NA TRBV19 TRBD2 TGTGCCAGTAGGGGCGGAGCCGGGACTAGCGGGAGGCCGAGCACAGATACGCAGTATTTT CASRGGAGTSGRPSTDTQYF
TRBJ1-5 few TRBV2 NA TGTGCCAGCAGTGATTTAGGTCAGGGAAGTCAGCCCCAGCATTTT CASSDLGQGSQPQHF
TRBJ2-7 NA TRBV5-1 NA TGCGCCAGCAGCCCCACGGTGCAGGGGTCGGCCTACGAGCAGTACTTC CASSPTVQGSAYEQYF
TRBJ1-5 NA TRBV6-5 NA TGTGCCAGCAGTTCGAACCCGGCTGCGCCCCAGCATTTT CASSSNPAAPQHF
TRBJ1-1 NA TRBV5-1 NA TGCGCCAGCAGCTTGGGGGTAGGGCCCAACTCTGAAGCTTTCTTT CASSLGVGPNSEAFF
TRBJ1-3 NA TRBV18 NA TGTGCCAGCTCTGGGGCTCGTTTTGGAAACACCATATATTTT CASSGARFGNTIYF
TRBJ1-1 NA TRBV5-5 NA TGTGCCAGCAGCACCGGGACCTCCCAAGGAGAAGCTTTCTTT CASSTGTSQGEAFF
TRBJ2-7 once TRBV6-1 NA TGTGCCAGCAGATTACAGGCGGAAATCGTCGTAGAGCAGTACTTC CASRLQAEIVVEQYF
TRBJ2-2 NA TRBV9 NA TGTGCCAGCAGCCCCCAATGGGGTTTAGGGGAACCGAACACCGGGGAGCTGTTTTTT CASSPQWGLGEPNTGELFF
TRBJ1-5 NA TRBV7-2 NA TGTGCCAGCAGCTTTAGGCCAGGGAGTGGTCAGCCCCAGCATTTT CASSFRPGSGQPQHF
TRBJ1-1 NA TRBV6-5 NA TGTGCCAGCAGTTACGACGACAGGTGGGGCACTGAAGCTTTCTTT CASSYDDRWGTEAFF
TRBJ1-5 NA TRBV27 NA TGTGCCAGCAGTTTGGGGAGGAATCAGCCCCAGCATTTT CASSLGRNQPQHF
TRBJ2-7 NA TRBV10-1 TRBD1 TGCGCCAGCATTCTAGCCGGGACAGGACCCTACGAGCAGTACTTC CASILAGTGPYEQYF
TRBJ1-6 NA TRBV10-3 TRBD1 TGTGCCATCAGTGAAGTCGACAGGGCCTATAATTCACCCCTCCACTTT CAISEVDRAYNSPLHF
TRBJ1-2 NA TRBV4-3 NA TGCGCCAGCAGCCAAGAACTGCAGGGGCGCTATGGCTACACCTTC CASSQELQGRYGYTF
TRBJ2-2 NA TRBV4-1 TRBD1 TGCGCCAGCAGCCCTAGGACAGGGAGCACCGGGGAGCTGTTTTTT CASSPRTGSTGELFF